The TCR beta chain under discussion was sequenced for a study of T cell repertoires in breast cancer. With respect to this clonotype: Since no conserved phenylalanine or tryptophan closes the CDR3, a read error is the likely cause. The DNA is omitted, as the CDR3 cannot be located on it reliably, and the CDR3 follows TCRdb's listing.

During the second nested PCR, blocking oligonucleotides suppressed genes that were not paired. Each CDR3 protein gets one entry after TCRdb re-called the emulsion pairing reads with MiXCR. In the table there are 570 or so distinct CDR3 sequences, roughly 50% of which are singletons. The expanded emulsion RT-PCR method captured paired alpha and beta chains from CD8+ T cells. In germline, CDR1 is SGHVS, CDR2 FNYEAQ. The CDR3 has 14 amino acids, counting both end residues. The chain links TRBV7-6 to TRBJ1-4; the table's D call TRBD1 went unverified against the DNA. Material: CD8+ T cells. The origin of this receptor is a pool of human donors with breast cancer or a healthy control (not recorded which). CDR3 amino acids: CASSALTANEKLVV.